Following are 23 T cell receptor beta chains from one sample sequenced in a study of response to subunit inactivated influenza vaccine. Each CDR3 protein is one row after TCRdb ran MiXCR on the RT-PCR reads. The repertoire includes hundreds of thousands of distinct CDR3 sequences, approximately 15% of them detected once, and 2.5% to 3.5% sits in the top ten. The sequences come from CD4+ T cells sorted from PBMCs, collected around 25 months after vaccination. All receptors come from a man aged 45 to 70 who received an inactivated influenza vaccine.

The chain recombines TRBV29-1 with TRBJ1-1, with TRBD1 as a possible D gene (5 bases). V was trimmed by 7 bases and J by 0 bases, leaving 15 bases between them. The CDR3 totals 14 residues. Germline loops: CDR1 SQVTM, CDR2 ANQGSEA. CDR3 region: CSGGGISLNTEAFF. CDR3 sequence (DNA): TGCAGCGGGGGGGGGATCAGCTTGAACACTGAAGCTTTCTTT.

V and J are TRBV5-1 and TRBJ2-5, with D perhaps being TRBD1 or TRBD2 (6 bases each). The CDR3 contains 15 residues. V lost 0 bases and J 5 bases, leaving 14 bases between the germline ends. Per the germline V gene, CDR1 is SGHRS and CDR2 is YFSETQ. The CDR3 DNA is TGCGCCAGCAGCTTGGACCCGGGGGCCACGGAGACCCAGTACTTC. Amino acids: CASSLDPGATETQYF.

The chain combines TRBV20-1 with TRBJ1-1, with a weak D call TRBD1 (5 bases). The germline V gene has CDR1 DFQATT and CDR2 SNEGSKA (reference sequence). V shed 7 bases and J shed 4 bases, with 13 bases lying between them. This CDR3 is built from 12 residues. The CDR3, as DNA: TGCAGTGTGTCGGAAAGGGGCACTGAAGCTTTCTTT. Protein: CSVSERGTEAFF.

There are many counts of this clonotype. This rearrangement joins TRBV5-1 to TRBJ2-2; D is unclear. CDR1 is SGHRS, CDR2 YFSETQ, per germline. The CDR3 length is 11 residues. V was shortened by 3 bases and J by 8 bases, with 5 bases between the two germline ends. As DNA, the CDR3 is TGCGCCAGCAGCTCCACAGGGGAGCTGTTTTTT. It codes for CASSSTGELFF.

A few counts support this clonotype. CDR3 sequence (DNA): TGTGCCAGCAGTGAAGCACCAGCTGGCAGCATCCAAGAGACCCAGTACTTC. This translates into CASSEAPAGSIQETQYF. This chain uses TRBV6-1 with TRBJ2-5; no definite D call. Per the germline V gene, CDR1 is MNHNS and CDR2 is SASEGT. The length of the CDR3 is 17 residues. Trimming removed 0 bases from V and 1 base from J, with 15 bases in between.

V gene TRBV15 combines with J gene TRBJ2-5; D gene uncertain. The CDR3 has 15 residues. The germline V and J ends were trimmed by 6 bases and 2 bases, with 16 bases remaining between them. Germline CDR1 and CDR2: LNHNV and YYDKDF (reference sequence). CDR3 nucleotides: TGTGCCACCAGTCCAGGCCGCGTACAGCAAGAGACCCAGTACTTC. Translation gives CATSPGRVQQETQYF.

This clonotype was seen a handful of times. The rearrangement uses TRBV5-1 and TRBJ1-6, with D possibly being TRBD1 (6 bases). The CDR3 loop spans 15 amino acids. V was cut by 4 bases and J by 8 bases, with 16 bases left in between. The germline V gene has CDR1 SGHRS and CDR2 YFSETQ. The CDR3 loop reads CASSATQGHYSPLHF. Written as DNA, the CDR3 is TGCGCCAGCAGCGCCACACAGGGCCATTATTCACCCCTCCACTTT.

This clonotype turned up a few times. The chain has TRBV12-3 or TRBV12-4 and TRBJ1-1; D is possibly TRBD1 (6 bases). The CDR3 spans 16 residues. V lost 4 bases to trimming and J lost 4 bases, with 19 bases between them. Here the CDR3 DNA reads TGTGCCAGCAGTTACCCCCGAGGAGGGGGGGGCACTGAAGCTTTCTTT. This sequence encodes CASSYPRGGGGTEAFF.

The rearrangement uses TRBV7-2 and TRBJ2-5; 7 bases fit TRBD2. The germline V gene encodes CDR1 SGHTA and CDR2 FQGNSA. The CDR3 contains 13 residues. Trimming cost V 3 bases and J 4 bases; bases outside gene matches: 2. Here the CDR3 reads CASSFREGETQYF. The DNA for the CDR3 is TGTGCCAGCAGCTTTAGGGAGGGAGAGACCCAGTACTTC.

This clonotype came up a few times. CDR3 in amino acids: CSLFGQGKNIQYF. The CDR3 coding sequence is TGCAGCCTCTTTGGACAGGGGAAAAACATTCAGTACTTC. The chain combines TRBV20-1 with TRBJ2-4; 9 nucleotides line up with TRBD1. Germline V gene lookup returns CDR1 DFQATT and CDR2 SNEGSKA (reference sequence). There are 13 residues in the CDR3.

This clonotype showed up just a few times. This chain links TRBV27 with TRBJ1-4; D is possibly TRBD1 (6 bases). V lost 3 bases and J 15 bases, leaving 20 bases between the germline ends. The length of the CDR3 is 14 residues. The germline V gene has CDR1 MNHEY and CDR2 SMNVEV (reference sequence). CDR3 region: CASSFRQELGAVFF. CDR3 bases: TGTGCCAGCAGTTTCCGACAGGAGCTGGGCGCTGTGTTTTTT.

The CDR3 protein is CASSWGGPAGTTNEKLFF. The CDR3 DNA reads as TGCGCCAGCAGCTGGGGTGGCCCGGCAGGGACAACTAATGAAAAACTGTTTTTT. The V gene is TRBV5-1, the J gene TRBJ1-4; D might be TRBD1 (5 bases). Trimming took off 3 bases at V and 0 bases at J, with 18 bases between the two ends. The CDR3 has 18 amino acids. Germline CDR1 SGHRS, CDR2 YFSETQ.

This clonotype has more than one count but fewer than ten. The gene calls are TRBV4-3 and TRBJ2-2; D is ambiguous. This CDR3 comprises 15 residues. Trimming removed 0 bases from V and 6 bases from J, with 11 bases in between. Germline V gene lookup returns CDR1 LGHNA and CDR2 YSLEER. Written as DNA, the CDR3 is TGCGCCAGCAGCCAAGATAAACGTAGGGCCGGGGAGCTGTTTTTT. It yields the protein CASSQDKRRAGELFF.

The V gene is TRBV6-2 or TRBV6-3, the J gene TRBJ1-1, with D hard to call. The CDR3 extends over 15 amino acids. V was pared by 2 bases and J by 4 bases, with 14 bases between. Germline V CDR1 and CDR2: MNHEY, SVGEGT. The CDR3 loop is CASSYVGLGSTEAFF. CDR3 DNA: TGTGCCAGCAGTTACGTCGGGTTAGGAAGCACTGAAGCTTTCTTT.

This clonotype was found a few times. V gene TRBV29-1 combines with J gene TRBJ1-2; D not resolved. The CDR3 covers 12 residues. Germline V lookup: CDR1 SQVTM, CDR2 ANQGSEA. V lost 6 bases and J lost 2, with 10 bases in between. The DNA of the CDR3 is TGCAGCGTGGCCCCTCCGAACTATGGCTACACCTTC. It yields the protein CSVAPPNYGYTF.

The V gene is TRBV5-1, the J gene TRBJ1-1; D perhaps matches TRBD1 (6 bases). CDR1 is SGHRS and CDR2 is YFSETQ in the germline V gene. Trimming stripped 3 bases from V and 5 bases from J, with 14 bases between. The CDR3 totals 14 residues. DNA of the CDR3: TGCGCCAGCAGCTGGATAGAAAGGGGGACTGAAGCTTTCTTT. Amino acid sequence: CASSWIERGTEAFF.

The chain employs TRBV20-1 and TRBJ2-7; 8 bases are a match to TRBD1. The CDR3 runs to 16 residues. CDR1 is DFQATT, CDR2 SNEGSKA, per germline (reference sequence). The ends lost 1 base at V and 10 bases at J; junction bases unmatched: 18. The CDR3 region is CSARAPRGQVELVQYF. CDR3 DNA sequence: TGCAGTGCTAGAGCACCCAGGGGGCAAGTTGAGTTAGTTCAGTACTTC.

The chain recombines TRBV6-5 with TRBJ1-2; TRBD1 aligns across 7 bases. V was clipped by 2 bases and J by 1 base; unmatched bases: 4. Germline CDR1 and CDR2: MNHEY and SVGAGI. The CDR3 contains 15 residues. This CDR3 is CASSYVQGHNYGYTF. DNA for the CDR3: TGTGCCAGCAGTTACGTACAGGGGCATAACTATGGCTACACCTTC.

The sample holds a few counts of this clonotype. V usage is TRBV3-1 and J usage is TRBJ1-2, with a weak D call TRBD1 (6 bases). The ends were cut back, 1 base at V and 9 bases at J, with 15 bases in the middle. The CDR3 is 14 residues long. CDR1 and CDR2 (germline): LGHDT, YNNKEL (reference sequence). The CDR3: CASSQVRGKKSYTF. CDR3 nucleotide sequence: TGTGCCAGCAGCCAAGTAAGGGGGAAAAAGAGCTACACCTTC.

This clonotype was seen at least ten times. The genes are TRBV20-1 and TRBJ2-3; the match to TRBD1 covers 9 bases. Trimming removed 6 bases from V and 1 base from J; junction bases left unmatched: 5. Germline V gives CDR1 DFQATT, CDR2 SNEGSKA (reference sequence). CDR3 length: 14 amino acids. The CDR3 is CSAQRDRGTDTQYF. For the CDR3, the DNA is TGCAGTGCCCAGCGGGACAGGGGCACAGATACGCAGTATTTT.

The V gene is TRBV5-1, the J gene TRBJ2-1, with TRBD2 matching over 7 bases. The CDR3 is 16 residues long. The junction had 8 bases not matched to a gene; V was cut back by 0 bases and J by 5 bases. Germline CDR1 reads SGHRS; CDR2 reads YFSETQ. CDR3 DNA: TGCGCCAGCAGCTTGGGGCTAGCGGACTTTCACAATGAGCAGTTCTTC. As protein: CASSLGLADFHNEQFF.

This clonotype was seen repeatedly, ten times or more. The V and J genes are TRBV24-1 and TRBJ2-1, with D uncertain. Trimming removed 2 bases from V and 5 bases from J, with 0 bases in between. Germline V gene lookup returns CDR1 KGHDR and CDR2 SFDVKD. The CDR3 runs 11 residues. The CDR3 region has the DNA TGTGCCACCAGTGATTACAATGAGCAGTTCTTC. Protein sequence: CATSDYNEQFF.

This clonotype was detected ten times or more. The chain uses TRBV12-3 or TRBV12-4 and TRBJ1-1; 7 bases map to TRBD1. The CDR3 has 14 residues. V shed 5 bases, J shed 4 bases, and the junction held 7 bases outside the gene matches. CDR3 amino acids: CASSVTGASTEAFF. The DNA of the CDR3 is TGTGCCAGCAGTGTTACAGGGGCGTCCACTGAAGCTTTCTTT.